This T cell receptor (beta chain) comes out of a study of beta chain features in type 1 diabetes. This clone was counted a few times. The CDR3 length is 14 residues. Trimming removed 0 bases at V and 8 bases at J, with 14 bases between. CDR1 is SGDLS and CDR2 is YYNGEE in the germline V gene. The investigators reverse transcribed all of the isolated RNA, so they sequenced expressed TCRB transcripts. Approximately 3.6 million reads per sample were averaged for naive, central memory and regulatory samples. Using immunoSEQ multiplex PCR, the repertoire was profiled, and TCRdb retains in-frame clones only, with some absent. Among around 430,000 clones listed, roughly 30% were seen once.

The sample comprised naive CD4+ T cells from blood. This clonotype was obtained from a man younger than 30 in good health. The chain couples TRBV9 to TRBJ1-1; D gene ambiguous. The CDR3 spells CASSVVGGSDEAFF. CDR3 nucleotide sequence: TGTGCCAGCAGCGTAGTTGGCGGGAGCGACGAAGCTTTCTTT.